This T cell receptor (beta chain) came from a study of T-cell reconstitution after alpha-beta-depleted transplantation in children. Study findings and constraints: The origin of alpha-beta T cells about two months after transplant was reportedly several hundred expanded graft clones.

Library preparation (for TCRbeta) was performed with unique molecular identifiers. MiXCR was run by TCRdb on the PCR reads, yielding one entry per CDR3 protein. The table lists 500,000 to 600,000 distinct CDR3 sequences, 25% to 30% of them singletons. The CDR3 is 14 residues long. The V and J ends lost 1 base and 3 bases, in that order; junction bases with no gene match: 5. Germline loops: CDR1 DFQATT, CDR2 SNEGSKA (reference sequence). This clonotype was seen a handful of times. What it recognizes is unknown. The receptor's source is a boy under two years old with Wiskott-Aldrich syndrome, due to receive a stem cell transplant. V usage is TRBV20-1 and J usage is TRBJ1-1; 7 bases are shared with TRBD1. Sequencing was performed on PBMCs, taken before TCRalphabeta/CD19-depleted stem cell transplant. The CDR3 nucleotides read TGCAGTGCTAGAGCCGGGACAGTGGACACTGAAGCTTTCTTT. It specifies CSARAGTVDTEAFF.